These 25 T cell receptor beta chains share one sample of origin, sequenced in a study of blood T cells in healthy people across ages (dated by TCRdb to 2013 to 2016). The receptor library was made with 5' RACE. A second PCR of about 7 to 12 cycles was performed with a sample-barcoded 5' primer and a J-beta primer mix. TCRdb handled the public reads itself, with Q25 trimming in fastp and clone calling in MiXCR, and kept productive beta chains. Rows matching on CDR3 protein sequence are summarized as one entry with the most common DNA and genes. In this sample the table shows over 1,500,000 distinct CDR3 sequences, about two fifths of which occur a single time. Of the sample, roughly 23% is held by the ten largest clones. The sequencing sample was made of blood. The receptors originated from a human donor in good health.

This clonotype has a single count. The chain combines TRBV24-1 with TRBJ1-5; D is unresolved. The V gene's germline CDR1 is KGHDR and CDR2 SFDVKD. V gave up 3 bases and J gave up 0 bases, with 11 bases separating them. The CDR3 spans 16 residues. This CDR3 is CATSDGQLHSNQPQHF. Here the CDR3 DNA reads TGTGCCACCAGTGATGGGCAGCTTCATAGCAATCAGCCCCAGCATTTT.

The V call is TRBV20-1, the J call TRBJ2-3; the D gene is possibly TRBD2 (5 bases). The length of the CDR3 is 12 residues. In germline, CDR1 is DFQATT, CDR2 SNEGSKA (reference sequence). Between the trimmed V and J ends, which lost 6 bases and 3 bases, there was a span of 10 bases. CDR3 in DNA: TGCAGTGCCCCCACGGGGACAGATACGCAGTATTTT. Encoded protein: CSAPTGTDTQYF.

CDR3 nucleotides: TGTGCCACCAGTTGGTCCGGGAATCAGCCCCAGCATTTT. This codes for CATSWSGNQPQHF. V and J are TRBV15 and TRBJ1-5; D gene unclear. CDR1 and CDR2 from the germline V gene are LNHNV and YYDKDF (reference sequence). Trimming cost V 6 bases and J 4 bases, with 10 bases left between them. This CDR3 contains 13 residues.

This clonotype was observed many times. This chain links TRBV29-1 with TRBJ2-7, with 8 bases fitting TRBD1. Germline V gives CDR1 SQVTM, CDR2 ANQGSEA. The trim removed 2 bases at V and 3 bases at J, leaving 12 bases unmatched. The CDR3 length is 16 residues. The CDR3 spells CSVEIGTGGYLYEQYF. CDR3 coding DNA: TGCAGCGTTGAAATTGGGACAGGAGGATATCTCTACGAGCAGTACTTC.

The V gene is TRBV5-5, the J gene TRBJ1-4; 9 nucleotides match TRBD1. J lost 8 bases, V lost 1 base, and 6 bases had no gene match. Germline V gene sequence: CDR1 SGHKS, CDR2 YYEKEE (reference sequence). The CDR3 sequence is 15 residues long. CDR3 region: CASSLRDRAGEKLFF. The CDR3 nucleotides are TGTGCCAGCAGCTTGAGGGACAGGGCGGGAGAAAAACTGTTTTTT.

The chain joins TRBV11-2 to TRBJ2-5; maybe TRBD2 (6 bases). The V gene lost 3 bases and the J gene lost 2 bases, with 10 bases spanning the gap. CDR1 SGHAT and CDR2 FQNNGV come from the germline V gene. This CDR3 comprises 14 residues. CDR3 sequence reads: CASSLGLQQETQYF. DNA of the CDR3: TGTGCCAGCAGCTTGGGACTCCAGCAAGAGACCCAGTACTTC.

CDR3 DNA: TGTGCCAGCAGCTGGGGACAGGGGGCTTCCTATGGCTACACCTTC. As protein: CASSWGQGASYGYTF. The chain employs TRBV7-9 and TRBJ1-2; 12 nucleotides align to TRBD1. V lost 4 bases, J lost 4 bases, and 4 bases stayed unmatched. The CDR3 has 15 amino acids. Germline V gene sequence: CDR1 SEHNR, CDR2 FQNEAQ (reference sequence). Complete variable domain (other parts from reference TRBV7-9 and TRBJ1-2): DTGVSQNPRHKITKRGQNVTFRCDPISEHNRLYWYRQTLGQGPEFLTYFQNEAQLEKSRLLSDRFSAERPKGSFSTLEIQRTEQGDSAMYLCASSWGQGASYGYTFGSGTRLTVV.

This rearrangement joins TRBV10-3 to TRBJ2-5; 8 bases match TRBD1. Germline V gene data show CDR1 as ENHRY and CDR2 as SYGVKD. Trimming at V came to 8 bases and at J to 7 bases, leaving 9 bases not matched to a gene. This CDR3 has 13 amino acids. This CDR3 is CAIGTGQGGTQYF. The DNA for the CDR3 is TGTGCCATCGGGACCGGACAGGGAGGGACCCAGTACTTC.

This clonotype was recorded a few times. The chain is built from TRBV20-1 and TRBJ2-5; no clear D. Trimming pared 5 bases from V and 4 bases from J, leaving 14 bases between. Germline V gives CDR1 DFQATT, CDR2 SNEGSKA (reference sequence). This CDR3 has 13 amino acids. CDR3 in DNA: TGCAGTGCTTCGGGTGTGGTAGGAGAGACCCAGTACTTC. Translation gives CSASGVVGETQYF.

This clonotype has just a few counts. The J gene is TRBJ2-4, the V gene TRBV5-6, with 9 bases lining up with TRBD1. Germline lookup yields CDR1 SGHDT and CDR2 YYEEEE. CDR3 size: 14 residues. The V gene end was trimmed by 3 bases and the J gene end by 12 bases; junction bases not matched to a gene: 10. The CDR3 loop reads CASSSTGTGFDQYF. CDR3 nucleotides: TGTGCCAGCAGCTCGACCGGGACAGGGTTTGATCAGTACTTC.

With respect to this clonotype: Relative to the germline gene, one junction end is altered; a read error may explain this. V gene TRBV20-1 combines with J gene TRBJ1-2; a possible D gene is TRBD1 (6 bases). The germline V gene encodes CDR1 DFQATT and CDR2 SNEGSKA (reference sequence). The CDR3 is 13 amino acids. CDR3 in amino acids: CSVRVRDINGYTF. CDR3 nucleotides: TGCAGTGTTAGAGTTCGGGACATAAATGGCTACACCTTC.

The gene calls are TRBV2 and TRBJ1-5; possible D gene TRBD1, 6 bases. V lost 3 bases to trimming and J lost 14 bases, with 20 bases between them. This CDR3 region has 14 residues. Looked up from germline, CDR1 is SNHLY and CDR2 is FYNNEI. The CDR3 reads CASSEIRGVRKEHF. The CDR3 DNA reads as TGTGCCAGCAGTGAGATTAGGGGGGTGCGGAAGGAGCATTTT.

The chain uses TRBV29-1 and TRBJ1-1, with D tentatively TRBD1 (6 bases). Trimming removed 7 bases from V and 9 bases from J, with 18 bases in between. The CDR3 runs to 12 residues. Germline CDR1 reads SQVTM; CDR2 reads ANQGSEA. CDR3 nucleotide sequence: TGCAGCGCTGGGGGCTGGGCAGTTAAAGCTTTCTTT. This sequence encodes CSAGGWAVKAFF. Based on the CDR3 plus reference TRBV29-1 and TRBJ1-1, the full variable domain is SAVISQKPSRDICQRGTSLTIQCQVDSQVTMMFWYRQQPGQSLTLIATANQGSEATYESGFVIDKFPISRPNLTFSTLTVSNMSPEDSSIYLCSAGGWAVKAFFGQGTRLTVV.

In regard to this clonotype: At one boundary the junction diverges from the germline segment, which might be a read error. The chain couples TRBV5-6 to TRBJ2-7, with D unresolved. The CDR3 is 13 amino acids. Germline assignment: CDR1 SGHDT and CDR2 YYEEEE. Here the CDR3 reads CTSSFTIVDEQYF. DNA of the CDR3: TGTACCAGCAGCTTTACCATTGTGGACGAGCAGTACTTC.

The chain's CDR3 is CASSYLRWQGAYEQYF. CDR3 in DNA: TGTGCCAGCAGTTACTTGAGGTGGCAGGGGGCCTACGAGCAGTACTTC. V usage is TRBV6-2 or TRBV6-3 and J usage is TRBJ2-4; 7 bases agree with TRBD1. The DNA end lines up better with TRBJ2-7; the J call may be wrong. This CDR3 comprises 16 residues. Germline V gives CDR1 MNHEY, CDR2 SVGEGT.

The chain couples TRBV7-9 to TRBJ1-5, with D unresolved. V shed 3 bases and J shed 0 bases, with 15 bases lying between them. Germline CDR1 SEHNR, CDR2 FQNEAQ (reference sequence). This CDR3 spans 17 amino acids. In DNA form, the CDR3 reads TGTGCCAGCAGCTTTGAAACAAACTCGTTTAGCAATCAGCCCCAGCATTTT. Translating gives CASSFETNSFSNQPQHF.

The chain is built from TRBV12-3 or TRBV12-4 and TRBJ2-5, with D hard to call. The ends were cut back, 3 bases at V and 7 bases at J, with 9 bases in the middle. This CDR3 comprises 12 residues. The CDR3 sequence is CASSFAAGTQYF. DNA for the CDR3: TGTGCCAGCAGTTTTGCGGCAGGGACCCAGTACTTC.

The chain combines TRBV7-2 with TRBJ2-7; the match to TRBD2 covers 10 bases. In germline, CDR1 is SGHTA, CDR2 FQGNSA. This CDR3 spans 15 amino acids. Trimming at V came to 2 bases and at J to 5 bases, leaving 6 bases not matched to a gene. CDR3 amino acids: CASSLLAGDRHEQYF. The CDR3 DNA sequence: TGTGCCAGCAGCTTACTAGCGGGGGATCGGCACGAGCAGTACTTC.

This clonotype has just a few counts. The chain is built from TRBV6-6 and TRBJ2-6; D is unclear. CDR1 and CDR2 (germline): MNHNY, SVGAGI (reference sequence). The CDR3 runs to 15 residues. V was clipped by 7 bases and J by 1 base, with 11 bases between them. The CDR3 DNA is TGTGCCAGCAACGATAGGAAGTCTGGGGCCAACGTCCTGACTTTC. Protein: CASNDRKSGANVLTF.

The chain is built from TRBV11-3 and TRBJ2-7; either TRBD1 or TRBD2 may supply D (7 bases each). Germline V gives CDR1 SGHNT, CDR2 YENEEA. Trimming removed 0 bases from V and 3 bases from J, with 18 bases in between. CDR3 length: 17 amino acids. In nucleotides, the CDR3 is TGTGCCAGCAGCTTAGAGAGGCGGGGGACAGATGACTACGAGCAGTACTTC. Its protein product is CASSLERRGTDDYEQYF.

The chain combines TRBV27 with TRBJ1-2; no clear D gene. The CDR3 is 15 residues long. Trimming removed 5 bases at V and 7 bases at J, with 20 bases between. Germline assignment: CDR1 MNHEY and CDR2 SMNVEV (reference sequence). The CDR3 nucleotides are TGTGCCAGCAGTCCGGCGGACGGTTTTGGCGGTGGCTACACCTTC. Translation: CASSPADGFGGGYTF.

The chain is built from TRBV7-9 and TRBJ1-2; 7 nucleotides align to TRBD1. Germline CDR1 reads SEHNR; CDR2 reads FQNEAQ (reference sequence). V lost 6 bases, J lost 2 bases, and 3 bases stayed unmatched. This CDR3 region has 13 residues. The CDR3 nucleotides are TGTGCCAGCAGGGAGGGACAGAACTATGGCTACACCTTC. As protein: CASREGQNYGYTF.

V usage is TRBV6-1 and J usage is TRBJ2-3, with D unresolved. Trimming removed 8 bases from V and 3 bases from J, with 18 bases in between. This CDR3 has 15 amino acids. The germline CDR1 and CDR2 sequences are MNHNS and SASEGT. The CDR3 DNA sequence: TGTGCCAGCGGCAGACTCCAGGTCGTAACAGATACGCAGTATTTT. Translating gives CASGRLQVVTDTQYF.

This clonotype was counted only a few times. V usage is TRBV20-1 and J usage is TRBJ2-1; 9 bases line up with TRBD2. J gave up 6 bases and V 5 bases, and 5 bases lay outside the gene matches. Per the germline V gene, CDR1 is DFQATT and CDR2 is SNEGSKA (reference sequence). This CDR3 region has 13 residues. The CDR3 protein is CSARAGGLNEQFF. The CDR3 nucleotides read TGCAGTGCTCGGGCGGGGGGGCTCAATGAGCAGTTCTTC.

This chain links TRBV7-2 with TRBJ2-4; perhaps TRBD1 as D (6 bases). Trimming took off 5 bases at V and 5 bases at J, with 16 bases between the two ends. The CDR3 runs 15 residues. CDR1 is SGHTA and CDR2 is FQGNSA in the germline V gene. The DNA for the CDR3 is TGTGCCAGCAGCCCAGAACCAGGGGTCGAAAACATTCAGTACTTC. This sequence encodes CASSPEPGVENIQYF.